This entry lists 26 T cell receptor beta chains sequenced from one sample in a study of cytomegalovirus exposure and HLA in healthy donors. The PCR used 60 Vbeta and 13 Jbeta primers. Profiling relied on immunoSEQ multiplex PCR, and the TCRdb table lists in-frame clones only, not all of them. Altogether over 150,000 clones are present, around 86% being singletons, with the ten largest covering approximately 2.2%. Sequenced material: PBMCs. These receptors were taken from a male donor in good health and CMV-seronegative.

This sequence joins TRBV4-2 and TRBJ1-2; 8 bases fit TRBD1. Germline assignment: CDR1 LGHNA and CDR2 YNFKEQ. This CDR3 has 16 residues. V lost 0 bases, J lost 5 bases, and 8 bases stayed unmatched. The CDR3 nucleotides read TGTGCCAGCAGCCAAGAATGGAGGCAGGGGGCGTATGGCTACACCTTC. Translating gives CASSQEWRQGAYGYTF.

This clone turned up a few times. The chain recombines TRBV5-1 with TRBJ2-2; possibly TRBD2 for D (6 bases). Germline lookup yields CDR1 SGHRS and CDR2 YFSETQ. The CDR3 totals 15 residues. V was clipped by 6 bases and J by 4 bases, with 16 bases between them. The CDR3 DNA is TGCGCCAGCACCCCGCCGATGGGACTCACCGGGGAGCTGTTTTTT. Amino acid sequence: CASTPPMGLTGELFF.

This chain uses TRBV9 with TRBJ2-5, with 7 bases fitting TRBD2. V shed 0 bases, J shed 7 bases, and the junction held 3 bases outside the gene matches. This CDR3 contains 13 residues. From germline, CDR1 is SGDLS and CDR2 YYNGEE. Written as DNA, the CDR3 is TGTGCCAGCAGCGTAGAGGGCGGGGGGACCCAGTACTTC. The encoded protein is CASSVEGGGTQYF.

J is TRBJ2-7 and V is TRBV5-6; 7 bases match TRBD1. V lost 0 bases and J lost 5; bases outside the gene matches: 8. Looked up from germline, CDR1 is SGHDT and CDR2 is YYEEEE. CDR3 length: 15 amino acids. The CDR3, as DNA: TGTGCCAGCAGCTTGGGTAGGGGGCTGATAAACGAGCAGTACTTC. It is translated as CASSLGRGLINEQYF.

In DNA form, the CDR3 reads TGTGCCAGTAGCCCAAGGACAGCTATCCAAGAGACCCAGTACTTC. Translated: CASSPRTAIQETQYF. This chain links TRBV19 with TRBJ2-5; a weak D match, TRBD1 (6 bases). V was trimmed by 6 bases and J by 1 base, leaving 15 bases between them. The CDR3 extends over 15 amino acids. Germline V lookup: CDR1 LNHDA, CDR2 SQIVND (reference sequence).

The chain combines TRBV6-1 with TRBJ1-2, with TRBD1 matching over 7 bases. The germline gives CDR1 MNHNS, CDR2 SASEGT. Trimming at V came to 5 bases and at J to 3 bases, leaving 3 bases not matched to a gene. The length of the CDR3 is 13 residues. DNA of the CDR3: TGTGCCAGCAGTTGGGGGACAGACTATGGCTACACCTTC. Translating it yields CASSWGTDYGYTF.

The table lists this clone with a few counts. The chain carries TRBV19 and TRBJ2-6, with TRBD1 identical over 12 bases. Trimming took 9 bases from V and 0 from J; bases not matched to a gene: 9. Germline V gives CDR1 LNHDA, CDR2 SQIVND (reference sequence). This CDR3 comprises 18 residues. CDR3 nucleotide sequence: TGTGCCAGCGACCCGGGACAGGGGGCGAGCTCTGGGGCCAACGTCCTGACTTTC. As protein: CASDPGQGASSGANVLTF.

The chain links TRBV5-6 to TRBJ1-6, with 9 bases aligning to TRBD1. J lost 0 bases, V lost 1 base, and 5 bases had no gene match. The CDR3 runs 18 residues. From germline, CDR1 is SGHDT and CDR2 YYEEEE. In DNA, the CDR3 is TGTGCCAGCAGCTTGCTAGGACAGGGGAGCTCCTATAATTCACCCCTCCACTTT. Residues: CASSLLGQGSSYNSPLHF.

The chain has TRBV9 and TRBJ1-6; 11 nucleotides align to TRBD1. Germline-derived CDR1 and CDR2 are SGDLS and YYNGEE. The ends lost 3 bases at V and 8 bases at J; junction bases unmatched: 7. This CDR3 region has 16 residues. The CDR3 DNA follows: TGTGCCAGCAGCGCCCGGACAGGGGGCTTCGATTCACCCCTCCACTTT. Amino acid sequence: CASSARTGGFDSPLHF.

This clone was picked up one time. This chain connects TRBV7-9 to TRBJ1-1; D is perhaps TRBD1 (6 bases). Trimming shortened V by 0 bases and J by 0 bases, and 8 bases separated the two germline ends. Germline CDR1 reads SEHNR; CDR2 reads FQNEAQ (reference sequence). There are 15 residues in the CDR3. The DNA for the CDR3 is TGTGCCAGCAGCTTAGCTGACAGGATGAACACTGAAGCTTTCTTT. Its protein product is CASSLADRMNTEAFF.

This rearrangement joins TRBV2 to TRBJ2-3; D is undetermined. The V gene lost 3 bases and the J gene lost 2 bases, with 9 bases spanning the gap. The CDR3 loop spans 14 amino acids. CDR1 and CDR2 (germline): SNHLY, FYNNEI. DNA for the CDR3: TGTGCCAGCAGTGATTGGGCCAACACAGATACGCAGTATTTT. Residues: CASSDWANTDTQYF.

The J gene is TRBJ2-5, the V gene TRBV7-2; 7 nucleotides align to TRBD2. This CDR3 is 15 amino acids long. The ends lost 5 bases at V and 5 bases at J; junction bases unmatched: 11. Germline values: CDR1 SGHTA, CDR2 FQGNSA. CDR3 sequence reads: CASSQSLGGEETQYF. CDR3 bases: TGTGCCAGCAGCCAATCTCTGGGAGGGGAGGAGACCCAGTACTTC.

This clone was counted a single time. Mismatch with germline at one junction end may stem from a read error. The chain has TRBV2 and TRBJ1-5; no reliable D call. The germline V gene has CDR1 SNHLY and CDR2 FYNNEI. This CDR3 spans 12 amino acids. CDR3 region: CASSSGLQSQHF. CDR3 nucleotide sequence: TGTGCCAGCAGTTCTGGACTTCAGTCCCAGCATTTT.

This clone was detected only once. The chain has TRBV4-3 and TRBJ2-5, with TRBD2 identical over 10 bases. J was trimmed by 7 bases and V by 3 bases; bases with no gene match: 14. CDR1 is LGHNA, CDR2 YSLEER, per germline. This CDR3 comprises 17 residues. In DNA form, the CDR3 reads TGCGCCAGCAGCCAGAGTCTAGCGGGGGCCGGTTGGGGGACCCAGTACTTC. Its translation: CASSQSLAGAGWGTQYF.

CDR3 DNA sequence: TGCGCCAGCAGCTTCCGCCGGGGTCAGCCCCAGCATTTT. This gives the protein CASSFRRGQPQHF. This chain uses TRBV5-1 with TRBJ1-5; D unclear. The CDR3 has 13 residues. CDR1 and CDR2 (germline): SGHRS, YFSETQ. V gave up 2 bases and J gave up 6 bases, with 9 bases separating them.

The J gene is TRBJ2-7, the V gene TRBV6-5; D uncertain. The CDR3 spans 12 residues. V lost 6 bases, J lost 5 bases, and 11 bases lay in between. CDR1 and CDR2 from the germline V gene are MNHEY and SVGAGI. CDR3 DNA sequence: TGTGCCAGCAGCCCCCGCCGGGACGAGCAGTACTTC. This sequence encodes CASSPRRDEQYF.

This clone has only a few counts. The rearrangement links TRBV4-3 to TRBJ2-3; possibly TRBD1 for D (6 bases). This CDR3 is built from 17 residues. In germline, CDR1 is LGHNA, CDR2 YSLEER. V lost 0 bases, J lost 6 bases, and 19 bases lay in between. The CDR3 reads CASSQERNPPRGDTQYF. CDR3 in DNA: TGCGCCAGCAGCCAAGAAAGGAACCCGCCGAGGGGGGATACGCAGTATTTT.

CDR3 sequence: CASSDGQGPLYGYTF. Written as DNA, the CDR3 is TGTGCCAGCAGCGATGGACAGGGCCCGCTCTATGGCTACACCTTC. This sequence joins TRBV9 and TRBJ1-2; 8 nucleotides line up with TRBD1. Germline CDR1 reads SGDLS; CDR2 reads YYNGEE. Losses at the gene ends were 3 bases for V and 4 bases for J; bases not matched to a gene: 8. This CDR3 is 15 amino acids long.

The CDR3 is CASSVYSEGYGYTF. In nucleotides, the CDR3 is TGTGCCAGTAGTGTCTACAGTGAAGGCTATGGCTACACCTTC. The chain links TRBV19 to TRBJ1-2; no reliable D call. This CDR3 contains 14 residues. Trimming removed 5 bases from V and 4 bases from J, with 14 bases in between. Germline CDR1 and CDR2: LNHDA and SQIVND (reference sequence).

V gene TRBV18 combines with J gene TRBJ1-1; weak D call: TRBD1 (6 bases). CDR1 KGHSH and CDR2 LQKENI come from the germline V gene. V dropped 3 bases and J dropped 5 bases, with 16 bases sitting between them. This CDR3 is 15 amino acids long. CDR3 amino acids: CASSPGSGARTEAFF. CDR3 nucleotide sequence: TGTGCCAGCTCACCGGGCTCAGGGGCAAGGACTGAAGCTTTCTTT.

A remark on this clone: The identical CDR3 is also encoded by other nucleotide sequences in the sample. V is TRBV4-3 and J is TRBJ2-5; 7 positions match TRBD2. The CDR3 length is 16 residues. Per germline, CDR1 LGHNA and CDR2 YSLEER. Unmatched junction bases numbered 8, after V lost 0 bases and J lost 4 bases. The CDR3 loop is CASSQDRTGGGETQYF. CDR3 coding DNA: TGCGCCAGCAGCCAAGACCGAACTGGGGGGGGAGAGACCCAGTACTTC.

This clone was detected only a few times. Other DNA sequences in the same sample also yield this CDR3. The rearrangement links TRBV18 to TRBJ2-5; perhaps TRBD1 as D (6 bases). V shed 2 bases and J shed 5 bases, with 6 bases lying between them. Germline CDR1 reads KGHSH; CDR2 reads LQKENI. This CDR3 spans 12 amino acids. CDR3 sequence: CASSPRGETQYF. The DNA of the CDR3 is TGTGCCAGCTCACCAAGGGGGGAGACCCAGTACTTC.

The rearrangement joins TRBV6-5 to TRBJ2-5; D gene unclear. The CDR3 has 15 amino acids. CDR1 is MNHEY and CDR2 is SVGAGI in the germline V gene. Trimming removed 6 bases at V and 5 bases at J, with 19 bases between. The CDR3 DNA reads as TGTGCCAGCAGACCTCCGTTAATAACGAGCGAGACCCAGTACTTC. Protein: CASRPPLITSETQYF.

J is TRBJ2-6 and V is TRBV6-1; 8 positions agree with TRBD2. The trim removed 2 bases at V and 2 bases at J, leaving 2 bases unmatched. The CDR3 is 16 amino acids. Germline V gives CDR1 MNHNS, CDR2 SASEGT. In nucleotides, the CDR3 is TGTGCCAGCAGTGAATCCGGGGGGGCTGGGGCCAACGTCCTGACTTTC. It is translated as CASSESGGAGANVLTF.

To note about this clone: One end of the junction fails to match germline, which may point to a read error. The chain has TRBV5-1 and TRBJ2-6, with TRBD2 as a possible D gene (6 bases). The CDR3 length is 17 residues. CDR1 SGHRS and CDR2 YFSETQ come from the germline V gene. CDR3 nucleotides: TGCGCCAGCAGCCCGGGACTTGGGGCGTCTGGGGCCAACGGCCTGACTTTC. Protein sequence: CASSPGLGASGANGLTF.

About this clone itself: Other DNA sequences in this specimen translate into the identical CDR3. The chain carries TRBV5-8 and TRBJ2-3; D remains ambiguous. CDR3 length equals 14 residues. Germline assignment: CDR1 SGHTS and CDR2 YDEGEE. V lost 2 bases and J 1 base, leaving 8 bases between the germline ends. CDR3 sequence reads: CASSLSRGTDTQYF. The DNA of the CDR3 is TGTGCCAGCAGCTTATCCCGAGGCACAGATACGCAGTATTTT.